A selection of T cell receptor beta chains follows, all from one sample in a study of ipilimumab plus nivolumab after autologous stem cell transplantation. Profiled with immunoSEQ multiplex PCR; TCRdb holds only in-frame clones, not every one. Seen here are roughly 86,000 clones, 83% observed once, and the top ten hold more than 2%. Material: PBMCs, obtained in a trial of ipilimumab plus nivolumab as post-transplant consolidation. All receptors derive from a male donor with diffuse large B-cell lymphoma. Both conserved end residues are trimmed from each CDR3. Each record gives: V gene, CDR3 length, J gene, CDR3 protein.

V gene: TRBV4-1; CDR3 length: 14; J gene: TRBJ1-1; CDR3 protein: ASSHYPTPGNTEAF
V gene: TRBV18; CDR3 length: 15; J gene: TRBJ2-4; CDR3 protein: ASSPRGGSEAKNIQY
V gene: TRBV30; CDR3 length: 12; J gene: TRBJ2-3; CDR3 protein: AWSVAGGTDTQY
V gene: TRBV10-3; CDR3 length: 13; J gene: TRBJ1-2; CDR3 protein: AISGKTGISGGYT
V gene: TRBV28; CDR3 length: 12; J gene: TRBJ1-5; CDR3 protein: ASTQGGSNQPQH
V gene: TRBV5-1; CDR3 length: 12; J gene: TRBJ1-1; CDR3 protein: ASSAAGMNTEAF
V gene: TRBV19; CDR3 length: 12; J gene: TRBJ1-2; CDR3 protein: ASSTRGLSYGYT
V gene: TRBV6-6; CDR3 length: 13; J gene: TRBJ1-1; CDR3 protein: ASSYGGRVNTEAF
V gene: TRBV18; CDR3 length: 14; J gene: TRBJ2-7; CDR3 protein: ASSPGSTGNSYEQY
V gene: TRBV7-6; CDR3 length: 12; J gene: TRBJ1-2; CDR3 protein: ASSPSKARGGYT
V gene: TRBV27; CDR3 length: 15; J gene: TRBJ2-6; CDR3 protein: ASSTGQVNSGANVLT
V gene: TRBV13; CDR3 length: 12; J gene: TRBJ2-5; CDR3 protein: ASSFWPGQETQY
V gene: TRBV10-2; CDR3 length: 13; J gene: TRBJ2-5; CDR3 protein: ASKGNSGAGETQY
V gene: TRBV4-3; CDR3 length: 11; J gene: TRBJ2-5; CDR3 protein: ASSHTSQETQY
V gene: TRBV9; CDR3 length: 14; J gene: TRBJ2-6; CDR3 protein: ASSVAGTSGANVLT
V gene: TRBV2; CDR3 length: 13; J gene: TRBJ2-5; CDR3 protein: ASTGGQGAWETQY
V gene: TRBV9; CDR3 length: 12; J gene: TRBJ2-5; CDR3 protein: ASSVGRAVKTQY
V gene: TRBV5-1; CDR3 length: 17; J gene: TRBJ2-7; CDR3 protein: ASSFPPPGTHPNIYEQY
V gene: TRBV2; CDR3 length: 12; J gene: TRBJ1-2; CDR3 protein: ASSEAGVDYGYT
V gene: TRBV19; CDR3 length: 12; J gene: TRBJ1-1; CDR3 protein: ASSDSGGYTEAF
V gene: TRBV5-4; CDR3 length: 12; J gene: TRBJ2-3; CDR3 protein: ASAGGRRTDTQY
V gene: TRBV7-3; CDR3 length: 15; J gene: TRBJ1-5; CDR3 protein: ASSGTPYPYSNQPQH